In this sample, the clone carrying this TCR beta chain turned up many times. Amplified regions were TCR beta CDR3 sequences from RNA transcripts. RT-PCR in the first round (using the HTBI primer set) targeted the TCR CDR3. TCRdb redid the calling of the multiplex PCR reads with MiXCR, one entry per CDR3 protein. The sample carries about half a million distinct CDR3 sequences, approximately 23% recorded once. In making diagnoses, clinical symptoms, serum thyroxine and TRAb, thyroid ultrasound and orbital computed tomography were all used. V was trimmed by 2 bases and J by 3 bases, leaving 11 bases between them. CDR3 size: 14 residues. Germline V gene sequence: CDR1 SGHTA, CDR2 FQGNSA. The sample comes from a study of T cells in Graves' hyperthyroidism and ophthalmopathy.

Sequenced material: blood. The rearrangement links TRBV7-2 to TRBJ2-7; no definite D call. The sequence was collected from a woman between 65 and 79 years old with Graves' ophthalmopathy. In DNA form, the CDR3 reads TGTGCCAGCAGCTTATGGACGCCGCACTACGAGCAGTACTTC. It translates to CASSLWTPHYEQYF.